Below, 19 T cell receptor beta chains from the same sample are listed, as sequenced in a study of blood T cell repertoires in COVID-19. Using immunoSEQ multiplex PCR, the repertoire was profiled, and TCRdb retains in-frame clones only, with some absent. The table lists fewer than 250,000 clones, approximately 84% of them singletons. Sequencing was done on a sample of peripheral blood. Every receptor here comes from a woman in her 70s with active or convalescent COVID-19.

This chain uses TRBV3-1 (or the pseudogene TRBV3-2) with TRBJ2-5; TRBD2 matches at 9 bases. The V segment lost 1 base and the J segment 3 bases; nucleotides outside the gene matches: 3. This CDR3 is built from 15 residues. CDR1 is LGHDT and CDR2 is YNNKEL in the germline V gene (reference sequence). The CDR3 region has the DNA TGTGCCAGCAGCCAAGTTAGCGGGAGAGAAGAGACCCAGTACTTC. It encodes CASSQVSGREETQYF.

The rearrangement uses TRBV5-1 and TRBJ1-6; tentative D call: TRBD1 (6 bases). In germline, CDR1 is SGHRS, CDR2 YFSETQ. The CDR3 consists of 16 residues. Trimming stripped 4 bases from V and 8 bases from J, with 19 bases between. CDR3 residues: CASSEGGPGADSPLHF. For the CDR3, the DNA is TGCGCCAGCAGCGAAGGGGGTCCAGGGGCGGATTCACCCCTCCACTTT. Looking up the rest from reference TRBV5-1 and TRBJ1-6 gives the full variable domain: KAGVTQTPRYLIKTRGQQVTLSCSPISGHRSVSWYQQTPGQGLQFLFEYFSETQRNKGNFPGRFSGRQFSNSRSEMNVSTLELGDSALYLCASSEGGPGADSPLHFGNGTRLTVT.

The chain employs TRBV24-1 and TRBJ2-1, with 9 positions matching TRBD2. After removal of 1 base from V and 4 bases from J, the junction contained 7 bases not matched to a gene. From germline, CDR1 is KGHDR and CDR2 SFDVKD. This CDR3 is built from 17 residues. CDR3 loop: CATSDLSGLARYNEQFF. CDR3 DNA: TGTGCCACCAGTGATTTAAGCGGACTAGCGAGATACAATGAGCAGTTCTTC.

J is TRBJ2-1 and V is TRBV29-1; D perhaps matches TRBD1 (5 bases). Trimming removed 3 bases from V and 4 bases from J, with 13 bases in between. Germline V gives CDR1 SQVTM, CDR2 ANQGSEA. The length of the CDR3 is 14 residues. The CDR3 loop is CSVDQGGGYNEQFF. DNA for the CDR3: TGCAGCGTTGATCAGGGTGGTGGATACAATGAGCAGTTCTTC.

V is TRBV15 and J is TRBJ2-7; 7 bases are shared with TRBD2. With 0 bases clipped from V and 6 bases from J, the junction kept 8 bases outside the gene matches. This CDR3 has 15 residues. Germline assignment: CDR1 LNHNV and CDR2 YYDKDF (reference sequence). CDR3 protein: CATSRDGRGAGEQYF. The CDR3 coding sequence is TGTGCCACCAGCAGAGATGGGAGGGGTGCAGGCGAGCAGTACTTC.

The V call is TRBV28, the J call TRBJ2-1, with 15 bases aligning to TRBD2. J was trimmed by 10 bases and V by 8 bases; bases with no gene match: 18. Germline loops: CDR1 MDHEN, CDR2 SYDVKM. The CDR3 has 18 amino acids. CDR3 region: CASAGGGWTSGRADEQFF. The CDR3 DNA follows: TGTGCCAGCGCTGGAGGGGGGTGGACTAGCGGGAGGGCGGACGAGCAGTTCTTC.

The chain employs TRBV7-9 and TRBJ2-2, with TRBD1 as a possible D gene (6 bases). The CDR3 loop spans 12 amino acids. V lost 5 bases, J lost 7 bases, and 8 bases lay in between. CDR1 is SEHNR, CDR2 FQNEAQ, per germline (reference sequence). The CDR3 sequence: CASSLQGGELFF. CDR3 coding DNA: TGTGCCAGCAGCCTACAGGGCGGGGAGCTGTTTTTT. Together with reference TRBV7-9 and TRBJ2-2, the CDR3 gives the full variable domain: DTGVSQNPRHKITKRGQNVTFRCDPISEHNRLYWYRQTLGQGPEFLTYFQNEAQLEKSRLLSDRFSAERPKGSFSTLEIQRTEQGDSAMYLCASSLQGGELFFGEGSRLTVL.

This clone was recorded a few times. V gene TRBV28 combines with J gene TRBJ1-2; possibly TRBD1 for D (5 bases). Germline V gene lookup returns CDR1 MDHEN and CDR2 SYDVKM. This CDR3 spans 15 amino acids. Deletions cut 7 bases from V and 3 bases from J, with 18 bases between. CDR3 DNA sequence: TGTGCCAGCACCTTGGATGGGGGGAGGTACTATGGCTACACCTTC. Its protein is CASTLDGGRYYGYTF.

DNA of the CDR3: TGCGCCAGCAGCTGGGGGAGAGCGGGTGCAAACACCGGGGAGCTGTTTTTT. Translated: CASSWGRAGANTGELFF. The chain carries TRBV5-1 and TRBJ2-2, with a tentative D call TRBD2 (6 bases). In germline, CDR1 is SGHRS, CDR2 YFSETQ. This CDR3 region has 17 residues. Trimming removed 3 bases from V and 2 bases from J, with 17 bases in between.

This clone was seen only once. CDR3: CASRGARGTEAFF. CDR3 bases: TGTGCCAGCAGGGGGGCCAGGGGCACTGAAGCTTTCTTT. The rearrangement links TRBV6-5 to TRBJ1-1; perhaps TRBD1 as D (6 bases). The germline gives CDR1 MNHEY, CDR2 SVGAGI. Trimming removed 6 bases at V and 4 bases at J, with 12 bases between. The CDR3 contains 13 residues.

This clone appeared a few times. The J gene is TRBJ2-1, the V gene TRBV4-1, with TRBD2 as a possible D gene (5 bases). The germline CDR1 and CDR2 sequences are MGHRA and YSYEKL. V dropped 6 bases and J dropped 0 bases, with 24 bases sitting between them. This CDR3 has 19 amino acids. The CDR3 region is CASRQPPGERLSSYNEQFF. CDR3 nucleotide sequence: TGCGCCAGCAGGCAACCCCCCGGGGAGCGCCTTAGCTCCTACAATGAGCAGTTCTTC.

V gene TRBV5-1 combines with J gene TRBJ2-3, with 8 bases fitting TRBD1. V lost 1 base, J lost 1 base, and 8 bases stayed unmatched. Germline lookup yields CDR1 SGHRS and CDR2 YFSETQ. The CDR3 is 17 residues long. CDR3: CASSLQGAGGGTDTQYF. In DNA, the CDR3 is TGCGCCAGCAGCTTGCAGGGGGCCGGTGGAGGCACAGATACGCAGTATTTT. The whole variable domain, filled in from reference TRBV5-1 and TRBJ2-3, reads KAGVTQTPRYLIKTRGQQVTLSCSPISGHRSVSWYQQTPGQGLQFLFEYFSETQRNKGNFPGRFSGRQFSNSRSEMNVSTLELGDSALYLCASSLQGAGGGTDTQYFGPGTRLTVL.

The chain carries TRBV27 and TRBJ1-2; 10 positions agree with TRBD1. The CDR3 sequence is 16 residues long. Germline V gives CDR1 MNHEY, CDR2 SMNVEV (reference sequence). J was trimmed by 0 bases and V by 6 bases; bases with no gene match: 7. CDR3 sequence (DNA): TGTGCCAGCAGCGATAGGACAGGGGGAGCTAACTATGGCTACACCTTC. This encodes CASSDRTGGANYGYTF.

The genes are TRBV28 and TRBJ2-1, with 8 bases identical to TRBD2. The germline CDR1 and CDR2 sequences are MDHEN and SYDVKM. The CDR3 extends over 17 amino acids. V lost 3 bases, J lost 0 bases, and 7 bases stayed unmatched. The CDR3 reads CASSLPGAGGSYNEQFF. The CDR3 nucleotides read TGTGCCAGCAGTTTGCCTGGGGCGGGAGGCTCCTACAATGAGCAGTTCTTC.

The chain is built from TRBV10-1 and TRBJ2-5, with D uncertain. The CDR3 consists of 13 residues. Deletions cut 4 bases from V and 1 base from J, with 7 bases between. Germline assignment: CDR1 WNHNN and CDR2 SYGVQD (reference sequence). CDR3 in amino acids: CASSGATQETQYF. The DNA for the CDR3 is TGCGCCAGCAGTGGAGCCACCCAAGAGACCCAGTACTTC.

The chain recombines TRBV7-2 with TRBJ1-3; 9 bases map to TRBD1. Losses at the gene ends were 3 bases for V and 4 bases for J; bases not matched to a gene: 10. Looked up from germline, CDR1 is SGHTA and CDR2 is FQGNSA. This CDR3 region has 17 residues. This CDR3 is CASSFVGTGLGGNTIYF. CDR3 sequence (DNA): TGTGCCAGCAGCTTTGTGGGGACAGGGTTGGGCGGAAACACCATATATTTT.

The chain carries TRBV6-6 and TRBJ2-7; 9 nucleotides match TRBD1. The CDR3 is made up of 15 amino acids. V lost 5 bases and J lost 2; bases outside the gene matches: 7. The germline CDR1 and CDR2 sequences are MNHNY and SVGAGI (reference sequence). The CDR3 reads CASSRIQGAAYEQYF. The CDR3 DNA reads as TGTGCCAGCAGTAGGATACAGGGGGCCGCCTACGAGCAGTACTTC.

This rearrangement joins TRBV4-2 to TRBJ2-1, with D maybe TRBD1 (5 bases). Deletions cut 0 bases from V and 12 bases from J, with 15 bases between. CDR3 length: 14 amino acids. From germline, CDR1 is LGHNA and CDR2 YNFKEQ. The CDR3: CASSQDPPGRGQFF. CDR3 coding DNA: TGTGCCAGCAGCCAAGATCCCCCTGGAAGGGGGCAGTTCTTC.

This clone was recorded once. DNA for the CDR3: TGTGCCAGCAGCCCACCTACTAGCGGGAGGTACGAGCAGTACTTC. Residues: CASSPPTSGRYEQYF. The rearrangement joins TRBV7-9 to TRBJ2-7; 12 bases agree with TRBD2. Germline V lookup: CDR1 SEHNR, CDR2 FQNEAQ (reference sequence). This CDR3 has 15 residues. J lost 4 bases, V lost 5 bases, and 6 bases had no gene match.